This note documents a single T cell receptor (beta chain) sequence. The antigen is unknown. This record belongs to a study of T cell repertoires in cytomegalovirus infection. Study-wide findings and caveats: Cumulative public TCR beta family frequency identified CMV carriers with the relevant HLA.

Trimming took off 5 bases at V and 3 bases at J, with 10 bases between the two ends. Germline values: CDR1 MGHRA, CDR2 YSYEKL. The CDR3 contains 14 residues. TCRdb independently ran MiXCR on the reads; one entry per CDR3 protein. The sample shows about 920,000 distinct CDR3 sequences, approximately 31% of them seen only once. Sample: cultured CD8+ T cells from PBMCs, taken from culture after CMV antigen stimulation. The genes are TRBV4-1 and TRBJ2-2; D tentatively reads TRBD1 or TRBD2 (6 bases each). The sequence was collected from a human donor in good health (CMV status not recorded). Some clones in this sample may be carry-over from other donors' samples. This CDR3 is CASSRRGDTGELFF. The DNA of the CDR3 is TGCGCCAGCAGCAGAAGGGGGGACACCGGGGAGCTGTTTTTT.